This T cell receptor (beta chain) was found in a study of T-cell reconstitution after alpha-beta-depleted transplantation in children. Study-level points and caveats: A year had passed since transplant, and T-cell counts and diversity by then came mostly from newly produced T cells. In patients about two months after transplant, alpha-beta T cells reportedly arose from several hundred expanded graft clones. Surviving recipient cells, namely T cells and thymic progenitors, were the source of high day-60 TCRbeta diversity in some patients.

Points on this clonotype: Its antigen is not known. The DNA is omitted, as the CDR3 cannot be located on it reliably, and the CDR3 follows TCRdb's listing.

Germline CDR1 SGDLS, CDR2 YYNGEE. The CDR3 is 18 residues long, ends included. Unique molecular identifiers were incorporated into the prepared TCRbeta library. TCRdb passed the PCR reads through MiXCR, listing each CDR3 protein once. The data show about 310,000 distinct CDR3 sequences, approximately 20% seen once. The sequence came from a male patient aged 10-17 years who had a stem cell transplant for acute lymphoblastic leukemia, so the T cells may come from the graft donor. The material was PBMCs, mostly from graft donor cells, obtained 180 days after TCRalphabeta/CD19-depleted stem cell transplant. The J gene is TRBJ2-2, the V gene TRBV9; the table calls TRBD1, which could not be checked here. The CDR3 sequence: CASSVGLGTGEGTGELFF.